The entry below gives a single TCR beta chain sequence along with its context. This entry comes from a study of blood T cell repertoires in COVID-19. Across the study: Samples representing acute and convalescent COVID-19 were sourced from the United States, Italy and Spain. Nucleic acid was either cDNA or gDNA, and it came from T cells, B-cell-depleted T cells, or PBMCs.

The CDR3 contains 14 residues. Germline lookup yields CDR1 SGDLS and CDR2 YYNGEE. Trimming cost V 0 bases and J 4 bases, with 8 bases left between them. As originally analysed: Amplification with reference gene primers provided the estimates of nucleated cell counts. The data were produced by immunoSEQ multiplex PCR, yet TCRdb's version contains in-frame clones alone and is incomplete. V and J calls and clone size follow that table, whereas D and trimming were derived from the DNA. The table lists some 87,000 clones, 80% to 90% of them singletons. The chain links TRBV9 to TRBJ2-1; D uncertain. Sequenced: peripheral blood. The receptor comes from a human donor in a cohort sampled during active COVID-19. CDR3 sequence (DNA): TGTGCCAGCAGCGTAGGACTTTTATACAATGAGCAGTTCTTC. Its translation: CASSVGLLYNEQFF. Looking up the rest from reference TRBV9 and TRBJ2-1 gives the full variable domain: DSGVTQTPKHLITATGQRVTLRCSPRSGDLSVYWYQQSLDQGLQFLIQYYNGEERAKGNILERFSAQQFPDLHSELNLSSLELGDSALYFCASSVGLLYNEQFFGPGTRLTVL.